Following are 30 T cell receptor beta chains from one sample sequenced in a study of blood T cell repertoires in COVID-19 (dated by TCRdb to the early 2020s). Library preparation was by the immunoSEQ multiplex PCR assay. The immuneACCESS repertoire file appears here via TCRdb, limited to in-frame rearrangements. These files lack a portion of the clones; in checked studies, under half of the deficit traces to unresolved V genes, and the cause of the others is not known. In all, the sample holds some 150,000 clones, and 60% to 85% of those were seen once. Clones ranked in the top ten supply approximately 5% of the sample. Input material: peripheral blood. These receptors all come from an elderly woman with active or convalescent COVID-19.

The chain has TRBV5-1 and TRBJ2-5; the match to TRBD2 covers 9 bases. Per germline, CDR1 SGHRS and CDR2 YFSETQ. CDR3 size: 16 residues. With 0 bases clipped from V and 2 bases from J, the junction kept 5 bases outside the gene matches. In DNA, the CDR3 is TGCGCCAGCAGCTTGGGTTCTAGCGGGGTACAAGAGACCCAGTACTTC. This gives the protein CASSLGSSGVQETQYF.

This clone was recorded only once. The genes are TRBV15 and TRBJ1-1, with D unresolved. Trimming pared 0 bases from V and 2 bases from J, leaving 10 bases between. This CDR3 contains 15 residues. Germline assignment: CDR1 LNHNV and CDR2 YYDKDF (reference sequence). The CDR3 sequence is CATSRDRDFNTEAFF. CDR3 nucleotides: TGTGCCACCAGCAGAGACCGGGATTTTAACACTGAAGCTTTCTTT.

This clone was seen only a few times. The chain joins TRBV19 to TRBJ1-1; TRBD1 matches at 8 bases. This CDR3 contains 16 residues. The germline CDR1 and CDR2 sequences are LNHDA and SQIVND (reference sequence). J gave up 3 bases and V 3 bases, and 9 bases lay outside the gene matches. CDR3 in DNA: TGTGCCAGTAGTATTCCGACAGGGGTTCGTGACACTGAAGCTTTCTTT. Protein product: CASSIPTGVRDTEAFF.

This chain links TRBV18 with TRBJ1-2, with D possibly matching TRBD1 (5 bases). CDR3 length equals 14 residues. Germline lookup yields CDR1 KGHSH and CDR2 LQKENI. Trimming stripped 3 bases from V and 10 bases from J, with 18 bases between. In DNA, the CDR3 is TGTGCCAGCTCACCGCTACCTCGACAGACACCCTACACCTTC. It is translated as CASSPLPRQTPYTF.

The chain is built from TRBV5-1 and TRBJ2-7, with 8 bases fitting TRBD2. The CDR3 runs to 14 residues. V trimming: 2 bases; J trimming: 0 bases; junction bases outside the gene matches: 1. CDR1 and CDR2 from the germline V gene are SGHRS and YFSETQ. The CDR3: CASSFAGGSYEQYF. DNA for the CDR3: TGCGCCAGCAGCTTTGCGGGGGGCTCCTACGAGCAGTACTTC. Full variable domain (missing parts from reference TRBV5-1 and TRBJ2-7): KAGVTQTPRYLIKTRGQQVTLSCSPISGHRSVSWYQQTPGQGLQFLFEYFSETQRNKGNFPGRFSGRQFSNSRSEMNVSTLELGDSALYLCASSFAGGSYEQYFGPGTRLTVT.

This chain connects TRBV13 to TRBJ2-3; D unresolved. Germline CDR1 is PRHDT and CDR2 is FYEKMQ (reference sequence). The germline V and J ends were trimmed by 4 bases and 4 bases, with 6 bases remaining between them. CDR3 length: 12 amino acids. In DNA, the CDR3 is TGTGCCAGCAGCTCGGTTCCAGATACGCAGTATTTT. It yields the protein CASSSVPDTQYF.

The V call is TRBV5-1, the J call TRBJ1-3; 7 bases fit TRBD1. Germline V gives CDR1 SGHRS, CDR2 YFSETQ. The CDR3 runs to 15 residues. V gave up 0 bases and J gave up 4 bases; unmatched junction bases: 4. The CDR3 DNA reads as TGCGCCAGCAGCTTGGCCGGGACAGAAGGAAACACCATATATTTT. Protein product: CASSLAGTEGNTIYF.

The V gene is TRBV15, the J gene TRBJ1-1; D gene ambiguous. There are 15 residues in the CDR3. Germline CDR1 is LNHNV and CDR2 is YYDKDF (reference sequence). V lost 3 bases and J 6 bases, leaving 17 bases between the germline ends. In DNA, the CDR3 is TGTGCCACCAGCAGGAGTAACTGGGGAGGCCCTGAAGCTTTCTTT. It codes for CATSRSNWGGPEAFF.

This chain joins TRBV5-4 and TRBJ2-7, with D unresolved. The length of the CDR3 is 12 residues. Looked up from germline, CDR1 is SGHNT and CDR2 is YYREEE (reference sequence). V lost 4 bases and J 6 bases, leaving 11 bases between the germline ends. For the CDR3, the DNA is TGTGCCAGCAGCCAGACACAATTCGAGCAGTACTTC. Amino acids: CASSQTQFEQYF. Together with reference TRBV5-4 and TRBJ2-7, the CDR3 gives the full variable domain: ETGVTQSPTHLIKTRGQQVTLRCSSQSGHNTVSWYQQALGQGPQFIFQYYREEENGRGNFPPRFSGLQFPNYSSELNVNALELDDSALYLCASSQTQFEQYFGPGTRLTVT.

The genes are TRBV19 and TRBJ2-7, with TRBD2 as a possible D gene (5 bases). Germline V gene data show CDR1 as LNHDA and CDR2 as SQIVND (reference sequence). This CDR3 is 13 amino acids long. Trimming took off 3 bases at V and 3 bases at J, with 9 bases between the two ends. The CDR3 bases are TGTGCCAGTAGTATCGGGGAAGGCTACGAGCAGTACTTC. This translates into CASSIGEGYEQYF.

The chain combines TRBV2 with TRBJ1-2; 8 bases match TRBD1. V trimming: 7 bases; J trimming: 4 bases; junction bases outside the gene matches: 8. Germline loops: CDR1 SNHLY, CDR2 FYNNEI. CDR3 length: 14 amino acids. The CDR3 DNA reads TGTGCCAGCACTAAGACAGGGGTGAGCTATGGCTACACCTTC. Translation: CASTKTGVSYGYTF.

The CDR3 loop reads CASGETGSRTEAFF. The DNA for the CDR3 is TGTGCCAGCGGCGAAACAGGGTCCCGCACTGAAGCTTTCTTT. J is TRBJ1-1 and V is TRBV6-6; a possible D gene is TRBD1 (6 bases). Trimming took 8 bases from V and 4 from J, leaving 17 bases between them. The germline V gene encodes CDR1 MNHNY and CDR2 SVGAGI (reference sequence). The CDR3 runs to 14 residues.

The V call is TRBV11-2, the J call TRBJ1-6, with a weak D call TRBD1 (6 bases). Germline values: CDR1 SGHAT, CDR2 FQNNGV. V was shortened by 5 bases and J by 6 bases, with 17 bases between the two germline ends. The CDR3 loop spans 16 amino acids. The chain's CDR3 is CASSQGPYIPNSPLHF. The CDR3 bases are TGTGCCAGCAGCCAGGGGCCCTATATCCCTAATTCACCCCTCCACTTT.

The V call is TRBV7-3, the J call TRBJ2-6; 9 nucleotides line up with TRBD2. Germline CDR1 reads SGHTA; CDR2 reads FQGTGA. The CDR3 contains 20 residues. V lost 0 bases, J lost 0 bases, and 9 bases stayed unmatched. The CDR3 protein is CASSLTFGSGGSSGANVLTF. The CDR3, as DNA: TGTGCCAGCAGCTTAACGTTTGGTAGCGGGGGTTCCTCTGGGGCCAACGTCCTGACTTTC. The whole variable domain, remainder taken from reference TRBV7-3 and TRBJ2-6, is GAGVSQTPSNKVTEKGKYVELRCDPISGHTALYWYRQSLGQGPEFLIYFQGTGAADDSGLPNDRFFAVRPEGSVSTLKIQRTERGDSAVYLCASSLTFGSGGSSGANVLTFGAGSRLTVL.

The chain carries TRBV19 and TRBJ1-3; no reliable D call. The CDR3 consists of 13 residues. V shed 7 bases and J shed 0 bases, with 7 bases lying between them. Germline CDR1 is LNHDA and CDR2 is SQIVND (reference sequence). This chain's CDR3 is CASTRSSGNTIYF. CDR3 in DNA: TGTGCCAGTACGCGGAGCTCTGGAAACACCATATATTTT.

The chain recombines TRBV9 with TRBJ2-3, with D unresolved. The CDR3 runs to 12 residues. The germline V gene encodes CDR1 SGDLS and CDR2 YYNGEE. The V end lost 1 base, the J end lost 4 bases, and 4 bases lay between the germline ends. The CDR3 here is CASSVYPDTQYF. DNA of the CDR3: TGTGCCAGCAGCGTATATCCAGATACGCAGTATTTT.

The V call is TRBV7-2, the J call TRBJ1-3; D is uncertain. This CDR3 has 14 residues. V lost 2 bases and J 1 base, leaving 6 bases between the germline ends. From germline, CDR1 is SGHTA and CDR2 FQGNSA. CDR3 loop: CASSLPVSGNTIYF. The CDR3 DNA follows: TGTGCCAGCAGCTTACCAGTTTCTGGAAACACCATATATTTT.

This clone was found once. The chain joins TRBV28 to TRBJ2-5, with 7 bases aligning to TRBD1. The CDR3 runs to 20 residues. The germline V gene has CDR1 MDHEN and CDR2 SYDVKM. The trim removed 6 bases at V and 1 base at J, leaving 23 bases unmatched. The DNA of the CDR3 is TGTGCCAGCAGCTACCGCCGCGGCGACAGGGAGAAGGAGGCCCAAGAGACCCAGTACTTC. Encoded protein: CASSYRRGDREKEAQETQYF.

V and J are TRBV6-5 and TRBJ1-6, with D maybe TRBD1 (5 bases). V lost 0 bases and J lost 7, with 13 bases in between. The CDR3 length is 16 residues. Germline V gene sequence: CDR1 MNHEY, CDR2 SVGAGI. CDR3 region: CASSYSRGRGNSPLHF. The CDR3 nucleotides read TGTGCCAGCAGTTACTCTCGGGGGAGAGGAAATTCACCCCTCCACTTT.

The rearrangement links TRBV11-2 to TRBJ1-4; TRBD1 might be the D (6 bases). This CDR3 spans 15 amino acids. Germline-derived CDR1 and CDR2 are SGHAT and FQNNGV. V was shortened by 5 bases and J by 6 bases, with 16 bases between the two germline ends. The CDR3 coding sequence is TGTGCCAGCAGCCACCTACAGGGAGGGGATGAAAAACTGTTTTTT. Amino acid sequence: CASSHLQGGDEKLFF.

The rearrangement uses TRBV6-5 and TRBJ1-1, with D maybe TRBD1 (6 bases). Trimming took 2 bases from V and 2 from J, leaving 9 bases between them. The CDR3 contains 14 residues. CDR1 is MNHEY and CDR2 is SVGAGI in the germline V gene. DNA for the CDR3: TGTGCCAGCAGTTACCGACAGGATAACACTGAAGCTTTCTTT. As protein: CASSYRQDNTEAFF.

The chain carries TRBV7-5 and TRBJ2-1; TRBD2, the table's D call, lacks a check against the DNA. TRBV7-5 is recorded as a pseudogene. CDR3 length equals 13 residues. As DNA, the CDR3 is TGTGCCAGAAGCTTCGGAGCGGGGGGTGAGCAGTTCTTC. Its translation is CARSFGAGGEQFF.

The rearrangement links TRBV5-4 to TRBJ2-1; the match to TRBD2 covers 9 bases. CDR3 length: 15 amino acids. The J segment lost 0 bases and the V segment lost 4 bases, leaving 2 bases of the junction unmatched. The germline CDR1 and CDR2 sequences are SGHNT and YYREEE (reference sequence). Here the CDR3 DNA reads TGTGCCAGCAGCGCGGGGGGGCCCTCCTACAATGAGCAGTTCTTC. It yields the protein CASSAGGPSYNEQFF.

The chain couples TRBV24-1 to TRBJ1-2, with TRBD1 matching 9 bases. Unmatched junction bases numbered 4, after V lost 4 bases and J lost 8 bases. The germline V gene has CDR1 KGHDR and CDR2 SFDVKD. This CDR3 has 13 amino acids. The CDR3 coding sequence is TGTGCCACCAGTGAGGGGACAGGGTACGGCTACACCTTC. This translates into CATSEGTGYGYTF.

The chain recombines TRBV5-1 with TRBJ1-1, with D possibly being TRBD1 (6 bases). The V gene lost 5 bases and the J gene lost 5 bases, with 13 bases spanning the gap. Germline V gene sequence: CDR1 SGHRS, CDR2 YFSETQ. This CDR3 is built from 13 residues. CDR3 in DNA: TGCGCCAGCAGGCAGGGGCCTCATACTGAAGCTTTCTTT. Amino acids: CASRQGPHTEAFF.

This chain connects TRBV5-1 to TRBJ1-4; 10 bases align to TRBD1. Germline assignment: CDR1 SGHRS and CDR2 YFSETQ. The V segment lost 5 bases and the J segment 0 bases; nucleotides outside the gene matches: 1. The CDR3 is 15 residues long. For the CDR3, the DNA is TGCGCCAGCAGTGGACAGGGGGCAACTAATGAAAAACTGTTTTTT. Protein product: CASSGQGATNEKLFF.

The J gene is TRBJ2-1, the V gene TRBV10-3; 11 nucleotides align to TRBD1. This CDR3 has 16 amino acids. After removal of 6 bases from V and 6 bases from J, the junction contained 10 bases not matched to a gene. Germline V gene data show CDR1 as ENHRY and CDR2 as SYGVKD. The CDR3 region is CAISDTGQGVSNEQFF. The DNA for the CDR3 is TGTGCCATCAGCGACACGGGACAGGGGGTAAGCAATGAGCAGTTCTTC.

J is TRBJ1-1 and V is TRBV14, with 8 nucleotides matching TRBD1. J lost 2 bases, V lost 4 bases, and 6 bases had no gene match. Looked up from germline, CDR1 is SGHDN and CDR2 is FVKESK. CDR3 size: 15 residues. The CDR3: CASSPVGQGNTEAFF. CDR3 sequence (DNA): TGTGCCAGCAGCCCCGTTGGACAGGGAAACACTGAAGCTTTCTTT.

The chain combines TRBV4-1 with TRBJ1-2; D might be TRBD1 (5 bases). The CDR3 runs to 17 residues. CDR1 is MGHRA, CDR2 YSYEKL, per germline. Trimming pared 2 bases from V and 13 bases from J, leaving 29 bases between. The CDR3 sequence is CASSQRTTPGTHNSGTF. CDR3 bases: TGCGCCAGCAGCCAACGGACTACTCCCGGGACCCACAACTCGGGCACCTTC.

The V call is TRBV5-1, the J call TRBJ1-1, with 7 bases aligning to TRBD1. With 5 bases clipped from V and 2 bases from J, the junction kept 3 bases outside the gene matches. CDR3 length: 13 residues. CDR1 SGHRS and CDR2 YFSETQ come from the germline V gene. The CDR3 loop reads CASSRQGNTEAFF. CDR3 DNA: TGCGCCAGCAGTAGACAGGGAAACACTGAAGCTTTCTTT.